A single T cell receptor beta chain is shown here with its context. This sample was taken from a study of blood T cell repertoires in COVID-19. Overall study context: From T cells, B-cell-depleted T cells, or PBMCs came the material, which was cDNA or gDNA.

Per the original methods: By means of reference gene primer amplification, nucleated cell counts were estimated. Method: immunoSEQ multiplex PCR; TCRdb's copy keeps in-frame clones and lacks some. The DNA gave D and trimming, while V, J and clone size come from that table. The repertoire has about 75,000 clones, approximately 88% of them found once; the top ten carry about 6.4%. The junction had 5 bases not matched to a gene; V was cut back by 1 base and J by 5 bases. CDR1 and CDR2 from the germline V gene are MNHEY and SMNVEV (reference sequence). CDR3 size: 15 residues. The genes are TRBV27 and TRBJ1-1; 9 nucleotides line up with TRBD1. Material for sequencing was peripheral blood. The clonotype comes from a woman in her 70s with acute or convalescent COVID-19. The DNA for the CDR3 is TGTGCCAGCAGTTTATTACAGGGGGCGCAGACTGAAGCTTTCTTT. This sequence encodes CASSLLQGAQTEAFF.